The T cell receptor (beta chain) described here comes from a study of shared T cell receptors in the human thymus. Trimming took 0 bases from V and 1 from J, leaving 6 bases between them. The CDR3 has 14 amino acids. Germline CDR1 is LGHNA and CDR2 is YSLEER. Libraries were prepared by immunoSEQ multiplex PCR; TCRdb keeps only in-frame clonotypes and omits some of them. Of more than 550,000 clones in the sample, roughly 86% were seen once. The data were also submitted as part of a second study, on human thymus T cells. That work states: As related research reported, thymic repertoires overlapped highly among unrelated individuals.

V usage is TRBV4-3 and J usage is TRBJ1-1; D might be TRBD1 (5 bases). The clonotype was recovered from a boy under two years old with a congenital heart defect. The specimen sequenced was thymocytes. The CDR3 sequence: CASSQDTGNTEAFF. The DNA of the CDR3 is TGCGCCAGCAGCCAAGACACAGGGAACACTGAAGCTTTCTTT.